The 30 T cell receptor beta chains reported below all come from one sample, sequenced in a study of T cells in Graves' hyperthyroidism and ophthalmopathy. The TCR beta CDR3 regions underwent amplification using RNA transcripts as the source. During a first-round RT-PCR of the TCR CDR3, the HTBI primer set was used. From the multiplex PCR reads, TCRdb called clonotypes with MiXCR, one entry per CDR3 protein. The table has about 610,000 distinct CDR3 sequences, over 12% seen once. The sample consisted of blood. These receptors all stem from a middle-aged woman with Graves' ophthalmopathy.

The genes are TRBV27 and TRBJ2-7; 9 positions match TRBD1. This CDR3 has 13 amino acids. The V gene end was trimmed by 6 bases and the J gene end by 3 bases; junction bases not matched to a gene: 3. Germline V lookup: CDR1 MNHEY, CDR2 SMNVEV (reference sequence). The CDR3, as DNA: TGTGCCAGCAGGGGACAGGGCCACTACGAGCAGTACTTC. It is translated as CASRGQGHYEQYF.

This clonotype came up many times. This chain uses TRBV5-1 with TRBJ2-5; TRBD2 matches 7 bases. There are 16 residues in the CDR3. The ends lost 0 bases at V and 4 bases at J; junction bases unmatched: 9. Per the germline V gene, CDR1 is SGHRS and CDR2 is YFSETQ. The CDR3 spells CASSLAGAGAGETQYF. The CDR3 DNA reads TGCGCCAGCAGCTTGGCTGGTGCGGGAGCGGGAGAGACCCAGTACTTC.

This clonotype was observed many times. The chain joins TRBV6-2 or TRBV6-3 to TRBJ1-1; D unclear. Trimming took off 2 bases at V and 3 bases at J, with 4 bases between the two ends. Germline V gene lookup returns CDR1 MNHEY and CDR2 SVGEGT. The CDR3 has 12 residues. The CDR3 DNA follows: TGTGCCAGCAGTTACCCTGACACTGAAGCTTTCTTT. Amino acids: CASSYPDTEAFF.

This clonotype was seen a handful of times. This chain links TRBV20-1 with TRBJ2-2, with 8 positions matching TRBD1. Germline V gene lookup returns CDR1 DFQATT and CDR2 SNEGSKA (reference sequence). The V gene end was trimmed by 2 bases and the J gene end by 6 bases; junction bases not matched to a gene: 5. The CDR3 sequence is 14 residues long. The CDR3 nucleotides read TGCAGTGCTAGAAGTGACAGGGGAGCCGGGGAGCTGTTTTTT. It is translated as CSARSDRGAGELFF.

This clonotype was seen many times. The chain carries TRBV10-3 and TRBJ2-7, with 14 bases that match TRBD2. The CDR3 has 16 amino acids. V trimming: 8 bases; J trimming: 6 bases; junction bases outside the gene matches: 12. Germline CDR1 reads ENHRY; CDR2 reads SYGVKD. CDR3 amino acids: CAIATGLAGGTSEQYF. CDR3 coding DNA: TGTGCCATCGCGACCGGACTAGCGGGAGGTACTAGCGAGCAGTACTTC.

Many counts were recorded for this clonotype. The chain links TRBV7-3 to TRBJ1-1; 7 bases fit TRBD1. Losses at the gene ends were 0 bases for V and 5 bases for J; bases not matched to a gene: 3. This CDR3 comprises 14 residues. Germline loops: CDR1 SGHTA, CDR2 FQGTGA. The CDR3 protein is CASSLTGQWTEAFF. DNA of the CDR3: TGTGCCAGCAGCTTAACGGGACAGTGGACTGAAGCTTTCTTT.

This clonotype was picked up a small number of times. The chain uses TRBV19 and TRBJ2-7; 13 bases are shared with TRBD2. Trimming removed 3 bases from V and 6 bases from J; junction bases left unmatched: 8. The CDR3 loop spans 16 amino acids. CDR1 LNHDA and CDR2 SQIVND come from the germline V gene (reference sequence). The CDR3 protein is CASSIGTSGKASEQYF. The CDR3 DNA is TGTGCCAGTAGTATTGGGACTAGCGGGAAAGCGTCCGAGCAGTACTTC.

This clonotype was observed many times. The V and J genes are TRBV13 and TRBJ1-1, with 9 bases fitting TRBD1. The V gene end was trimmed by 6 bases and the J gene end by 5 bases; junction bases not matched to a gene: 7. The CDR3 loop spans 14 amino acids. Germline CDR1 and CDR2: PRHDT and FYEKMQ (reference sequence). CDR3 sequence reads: CASSSTGGETEAFF. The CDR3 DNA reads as TGTGCCAGCAGTTCAACAGGGGGCGAGACTGAAGCTTTCTTT.

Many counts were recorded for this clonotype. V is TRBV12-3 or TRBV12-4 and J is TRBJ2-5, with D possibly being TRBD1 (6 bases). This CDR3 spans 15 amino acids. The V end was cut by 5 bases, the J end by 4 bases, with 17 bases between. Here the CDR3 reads CASSLGQWLAETQYF. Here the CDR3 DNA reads TGTGCCAGCAGTCTAGGACAGTGGTTGGCAGAGACCCAGTACTTC.

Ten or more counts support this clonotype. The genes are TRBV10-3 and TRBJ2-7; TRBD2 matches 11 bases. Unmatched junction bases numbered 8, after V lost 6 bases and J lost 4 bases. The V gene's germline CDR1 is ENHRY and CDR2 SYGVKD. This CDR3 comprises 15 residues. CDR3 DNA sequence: TGTGCCATCAGAGACCCCGGGACTAGCGGTTACGAGCAGTACTTC. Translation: CAIRDPGTSGYEQYF.

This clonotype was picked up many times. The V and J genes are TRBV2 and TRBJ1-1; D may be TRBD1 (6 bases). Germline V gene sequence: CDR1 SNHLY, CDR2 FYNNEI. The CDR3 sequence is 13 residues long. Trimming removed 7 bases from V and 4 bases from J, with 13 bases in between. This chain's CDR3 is CASMAQGATEAFF. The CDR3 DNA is TGTGCCAGCATGGCACAGGGCGCCACTGAAGCTTTCTTT.

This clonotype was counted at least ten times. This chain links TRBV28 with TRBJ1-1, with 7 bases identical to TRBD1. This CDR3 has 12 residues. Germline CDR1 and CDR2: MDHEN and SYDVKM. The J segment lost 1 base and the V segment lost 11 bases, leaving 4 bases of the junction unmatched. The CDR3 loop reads CASDRPNTEAFF. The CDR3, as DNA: TGTGCCTCGGACAGGCCGAACACTGAAGCTTTCTTT.

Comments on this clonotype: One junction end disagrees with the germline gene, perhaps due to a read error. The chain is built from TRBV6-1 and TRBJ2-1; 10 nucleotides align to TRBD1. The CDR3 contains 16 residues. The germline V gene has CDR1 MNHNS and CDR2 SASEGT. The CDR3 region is CDSSVPGQGIRNEQFF. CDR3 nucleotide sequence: TGTGACAGCAGTGTCCCGGGACAGGGGATAAGGAATGAGCAGTTCTTC.

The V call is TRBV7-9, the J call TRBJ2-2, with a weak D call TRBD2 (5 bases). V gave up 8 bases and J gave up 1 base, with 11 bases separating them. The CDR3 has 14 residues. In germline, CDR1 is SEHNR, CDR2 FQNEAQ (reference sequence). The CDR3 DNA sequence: TGTGCCAGCCATCGAAGCGGGAACACCGGGGAGCTGTTTTTT. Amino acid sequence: CASHRSGNTGELFF.

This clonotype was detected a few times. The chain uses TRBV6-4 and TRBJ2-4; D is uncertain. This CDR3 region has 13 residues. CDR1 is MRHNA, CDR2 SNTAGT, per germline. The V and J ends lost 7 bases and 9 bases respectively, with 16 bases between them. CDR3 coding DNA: TGTGCCAGCACCGAACCCATCGTGGCCATTCAGTACTTC. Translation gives CASTEPIVAIQYF.

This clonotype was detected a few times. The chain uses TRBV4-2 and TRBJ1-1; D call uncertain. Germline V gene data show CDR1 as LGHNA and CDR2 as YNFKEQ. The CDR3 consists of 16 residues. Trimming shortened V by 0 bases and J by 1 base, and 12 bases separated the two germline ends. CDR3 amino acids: CASSQDSGRKNTEAFF. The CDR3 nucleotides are TGTGCCAGCAGCCAAGATTCGGGCAGAAAGAACACTGAAGCTTTCTTT.

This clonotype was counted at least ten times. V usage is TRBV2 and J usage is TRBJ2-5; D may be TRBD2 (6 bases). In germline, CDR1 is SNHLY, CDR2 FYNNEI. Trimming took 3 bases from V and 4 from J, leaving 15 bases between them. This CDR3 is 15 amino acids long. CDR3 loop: CASSEQGGGPETQYF. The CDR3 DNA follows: TGTGCCAGCAGTGAGCAGGGAGGAGGGCCAGAGACCCAGTACTTC.

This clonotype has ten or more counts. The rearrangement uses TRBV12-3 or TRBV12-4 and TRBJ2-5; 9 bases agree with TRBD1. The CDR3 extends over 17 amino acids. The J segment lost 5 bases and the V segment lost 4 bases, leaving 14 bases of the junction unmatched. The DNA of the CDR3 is TGTGCCAGCAGTTGGGGTTGGGGACAGGGTGATACTGAGACCCAGTACTTC. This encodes CASSWGWGQGDTETQYF.

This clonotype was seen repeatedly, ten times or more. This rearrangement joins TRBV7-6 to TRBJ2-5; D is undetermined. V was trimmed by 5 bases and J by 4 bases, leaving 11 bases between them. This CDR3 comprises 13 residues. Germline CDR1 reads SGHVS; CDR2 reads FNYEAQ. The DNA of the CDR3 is TGTGCCAGCAGCGTTAGAGTCAGAGAGACCCAGTACTTC. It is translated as CASSVRVRETQYF.

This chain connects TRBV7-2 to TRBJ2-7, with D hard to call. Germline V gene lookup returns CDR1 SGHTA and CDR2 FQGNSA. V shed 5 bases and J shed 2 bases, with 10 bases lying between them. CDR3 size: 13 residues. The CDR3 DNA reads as TGTGCCAGCAGCACCATGGGCCCCTACGAGCAGTACTTC. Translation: CASSTMGPYEQYF. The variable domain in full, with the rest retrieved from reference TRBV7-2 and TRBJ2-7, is GAGVSQSPSNKVTEKGKDVELRCDPISGHTALYWYRQSLGQGLEFLIYFQGNSAPDKSGLPSDRFSAERTGGSVSTLTIQRTQQEDSAVYLCASSTMGPYEQYFGPGTRLTVT.

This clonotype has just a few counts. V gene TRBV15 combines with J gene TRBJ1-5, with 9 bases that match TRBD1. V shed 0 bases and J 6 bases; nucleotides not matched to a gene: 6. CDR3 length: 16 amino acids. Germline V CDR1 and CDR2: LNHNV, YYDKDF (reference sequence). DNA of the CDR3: TGTGCCACCAGCAGAGATATAGGGACAGGGCTTCAGCCCCAGCATTTT. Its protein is CATSRDIGTGLQPQHF.

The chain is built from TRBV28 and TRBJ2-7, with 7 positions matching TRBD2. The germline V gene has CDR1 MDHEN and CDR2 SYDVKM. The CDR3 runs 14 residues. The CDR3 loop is CASVGGSTFYEQYF. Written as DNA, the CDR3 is TGTGCTAGCGTAGGCGGGAGTACCTTCTACGAGCAGTACTTC.

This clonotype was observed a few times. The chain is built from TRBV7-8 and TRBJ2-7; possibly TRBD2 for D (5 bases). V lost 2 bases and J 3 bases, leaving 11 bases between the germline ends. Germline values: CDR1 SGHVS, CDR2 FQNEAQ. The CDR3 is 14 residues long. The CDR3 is CASSLRRNLYEQYF. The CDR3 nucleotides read TGTGCCAGCAGCTTAAGGAGGAACCTCTACGAGCAGTACTTC.

CDR3 in amino acids: CASSFGSGGGRYGYTF. For the CDR3, the DNA is TGTGCCAGCAGTTTTGGGTCCGGGGGGGGAAGGTATGGCTACACCTTC. The chain employs TRBV27 and TRBJ1-2; possibly TRBD1 for D (5 bases). With 3 bases removed from V and 5 bases from J, the gap between germline ends came to 19 bases. This CDR3 has 16 amino acids. CDR1 and CDR2 from the germline V gene are MNHEY and SMNVEV (reference sequence).

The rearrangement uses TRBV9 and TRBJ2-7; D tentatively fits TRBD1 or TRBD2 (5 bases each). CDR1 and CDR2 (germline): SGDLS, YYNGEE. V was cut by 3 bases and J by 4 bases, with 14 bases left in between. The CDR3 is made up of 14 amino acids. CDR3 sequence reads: CASSGDGRGYEQYF. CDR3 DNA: TGTGCCAGCAGCGGGGACGGACGCGGTTACGAGCAGTACTTC.

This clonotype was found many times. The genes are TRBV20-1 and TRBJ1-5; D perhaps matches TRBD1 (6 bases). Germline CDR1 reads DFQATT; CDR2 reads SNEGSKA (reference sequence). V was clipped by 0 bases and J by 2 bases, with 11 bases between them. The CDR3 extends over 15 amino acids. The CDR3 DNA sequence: TGCAGTGCTAGAGATCAGGGGCCGGGCAATCAGCCCCAGCATTTT. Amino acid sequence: CSARDQGPGNQPQHF.

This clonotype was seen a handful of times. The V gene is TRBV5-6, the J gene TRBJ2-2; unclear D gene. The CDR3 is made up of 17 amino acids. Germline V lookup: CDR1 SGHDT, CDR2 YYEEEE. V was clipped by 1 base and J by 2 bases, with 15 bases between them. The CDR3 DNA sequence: TGTGCCAGCAGCTTGTGGGGTGCCCCTTTAAACACCGGGGAGCTGTTTTTT. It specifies CASSLWGAPLNTGELFF.

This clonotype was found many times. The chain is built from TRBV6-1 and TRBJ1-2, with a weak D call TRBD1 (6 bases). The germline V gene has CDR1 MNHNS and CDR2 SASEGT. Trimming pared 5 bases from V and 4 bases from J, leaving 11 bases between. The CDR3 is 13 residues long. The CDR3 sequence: CASSTGTIYGYTF. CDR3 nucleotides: TGTGCCAGCAGTACCGGGACAATCTATGGCTACACCTTC.

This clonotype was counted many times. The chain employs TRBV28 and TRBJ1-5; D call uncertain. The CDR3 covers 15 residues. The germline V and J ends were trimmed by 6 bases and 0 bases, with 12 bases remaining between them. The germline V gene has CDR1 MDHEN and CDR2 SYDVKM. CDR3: CASSPEWNSNQPQHF. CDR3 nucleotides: TGTGCCAGCAGCCCCGAGTGGAATAGCAATCAGCCCCAGCATTTT. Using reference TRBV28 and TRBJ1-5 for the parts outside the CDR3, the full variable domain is DVKVTQSSRYLVKRTGEKVFLECVQDMDHENMFWYRQDPGLGLRLIYFSYDVKMKEKGDIPEGYSVSREKKERFSLILESASTNQTSMYLCASSPEWNSNQPQHFGDGTRLSIL.

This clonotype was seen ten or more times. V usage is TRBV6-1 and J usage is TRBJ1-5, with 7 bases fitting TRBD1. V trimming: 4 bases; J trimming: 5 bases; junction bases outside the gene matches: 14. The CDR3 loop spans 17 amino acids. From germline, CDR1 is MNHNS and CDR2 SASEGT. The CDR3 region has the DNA TGTGCCAGCAGTGGAAAAGGGACAGCCGAACCTTATCAGCCCCAGCATTTT. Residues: CASSGKGTAEPYQPQHF.